This T cell receptor beta chain was identified during a study of blood T cell repertoires in COVID-19. Whole-study context: COVID-19 samples from acute and convalescent phases originated in the United States, Italy and Spain. PBMCs, B-cell-depleted T cells, or T cells provided the cDNA or gDNA that made up the material.

V lost 1 base and J lost 5, with 5 bases in between. The CDR3 has 12 residues. The V gene's germline CDR1 is SGHVS and CDR2 FNYEAQ. Original processing methods: Amplified reference gene primers provided the basis for estimating nucleated cell counts. TCRdb's copy holds only in-frame clones and misses some; the assay was immunoSEQ multiplex PCR. The DNA was the basis for D and trimming; V, J and clone size are from that table. The table has about 320,000 clones, about 89% seen once. The sequenced sample consisted of peripheral blood. The chain uses TRBV7-6 and TRBJ1-1; D gene ambiguous. The receptor's source is a man in his late teens or twenties who had recovered from COVID-19. CDR3 coding DNA: TGTGCCAGCAGCTTAGGGAGGACTGAAGCTTTCTTT. The encoded protein is CASSLGRTEAFF.